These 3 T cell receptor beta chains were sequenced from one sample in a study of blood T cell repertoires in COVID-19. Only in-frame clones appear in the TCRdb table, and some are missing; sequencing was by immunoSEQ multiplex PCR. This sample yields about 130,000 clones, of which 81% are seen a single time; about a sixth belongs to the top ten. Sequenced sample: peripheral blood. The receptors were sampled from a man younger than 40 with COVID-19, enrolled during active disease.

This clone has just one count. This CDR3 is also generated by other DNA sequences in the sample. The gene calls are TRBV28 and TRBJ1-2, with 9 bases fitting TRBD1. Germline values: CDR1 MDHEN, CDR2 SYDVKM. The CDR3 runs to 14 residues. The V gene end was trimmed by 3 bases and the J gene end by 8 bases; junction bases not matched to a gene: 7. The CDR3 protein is CASSFRGQGHGYTF. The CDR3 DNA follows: TGTGCCAGCAGTTTTAGGGGACAGGGTCACGGCTACACCTTC.

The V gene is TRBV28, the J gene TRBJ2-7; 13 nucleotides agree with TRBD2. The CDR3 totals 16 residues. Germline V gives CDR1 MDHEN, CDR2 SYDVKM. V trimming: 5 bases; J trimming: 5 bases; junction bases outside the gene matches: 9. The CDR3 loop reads CASSPPRTSGSNEQYF. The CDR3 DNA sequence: TGTGCCAGCAGTCCACCAAGGACTAGCGGGAGTAACGAGCAGTACTTC.

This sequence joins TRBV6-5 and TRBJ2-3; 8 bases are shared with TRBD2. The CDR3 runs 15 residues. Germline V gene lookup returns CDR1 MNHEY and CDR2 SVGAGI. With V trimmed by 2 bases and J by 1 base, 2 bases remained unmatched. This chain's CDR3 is CASSYRRGGTDTQYF. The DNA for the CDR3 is TGTGCCAGCAGTTACCGGCGGGGGGGCACAGATACGCAGTATTTT.